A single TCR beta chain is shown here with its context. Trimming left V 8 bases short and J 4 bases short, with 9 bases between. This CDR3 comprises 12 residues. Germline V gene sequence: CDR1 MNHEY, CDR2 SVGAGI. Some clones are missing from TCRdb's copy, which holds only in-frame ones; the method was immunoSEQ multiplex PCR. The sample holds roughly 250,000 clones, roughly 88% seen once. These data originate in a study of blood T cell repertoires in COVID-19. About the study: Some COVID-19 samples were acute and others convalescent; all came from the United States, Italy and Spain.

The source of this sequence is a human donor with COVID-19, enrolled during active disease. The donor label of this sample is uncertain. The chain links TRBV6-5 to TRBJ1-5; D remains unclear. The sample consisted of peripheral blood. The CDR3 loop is CASRLKNQPQHF. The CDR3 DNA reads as TGTGCCAGCCGACTGAAGAATCAGCCCCAGCATTTT.